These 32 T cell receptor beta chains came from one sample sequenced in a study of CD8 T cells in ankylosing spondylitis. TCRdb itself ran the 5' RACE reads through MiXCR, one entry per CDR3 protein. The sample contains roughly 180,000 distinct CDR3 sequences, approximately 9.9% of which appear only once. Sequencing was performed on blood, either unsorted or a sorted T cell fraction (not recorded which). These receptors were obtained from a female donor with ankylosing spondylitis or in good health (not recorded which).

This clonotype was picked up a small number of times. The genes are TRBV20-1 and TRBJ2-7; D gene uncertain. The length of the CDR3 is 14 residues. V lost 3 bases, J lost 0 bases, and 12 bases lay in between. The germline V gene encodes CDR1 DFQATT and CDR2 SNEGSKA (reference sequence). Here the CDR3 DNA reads TGCAGTGCTAGTTCGGTCGTAGACTCCTACGAGCAGTACTTC. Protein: CSASSVVDSYEQYF.

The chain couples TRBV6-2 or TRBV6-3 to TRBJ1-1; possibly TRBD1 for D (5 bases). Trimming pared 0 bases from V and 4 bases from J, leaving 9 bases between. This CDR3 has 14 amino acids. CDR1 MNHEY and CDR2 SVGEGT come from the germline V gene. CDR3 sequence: CASSYSGGGTEAFF. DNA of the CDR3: TGTGCCAGCAGTTACTCCGGGGGGGGCACTGAAGCTTTCTTT.

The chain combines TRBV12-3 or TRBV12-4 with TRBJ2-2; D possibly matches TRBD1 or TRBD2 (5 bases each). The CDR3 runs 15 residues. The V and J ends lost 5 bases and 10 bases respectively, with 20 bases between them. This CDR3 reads CASSEPGDLEKELFF. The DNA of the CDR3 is TGTGCCAGCAGTGAGCCCGGGGACCTGGAGAAGGAGCTGTTTTTT.

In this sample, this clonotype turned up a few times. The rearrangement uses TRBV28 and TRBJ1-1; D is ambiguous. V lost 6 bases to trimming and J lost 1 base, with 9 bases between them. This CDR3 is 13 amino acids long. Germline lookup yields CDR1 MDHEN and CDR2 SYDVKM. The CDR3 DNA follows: TGTGCCAGCAGCCCCCTCGGGAACACTGAAGCTTTCTTT. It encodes CASSPLGNTEAFF.

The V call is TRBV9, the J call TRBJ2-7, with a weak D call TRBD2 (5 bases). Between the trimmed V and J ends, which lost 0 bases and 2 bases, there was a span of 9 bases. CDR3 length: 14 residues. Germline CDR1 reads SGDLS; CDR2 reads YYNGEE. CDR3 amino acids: CASSVAAETYEQYF. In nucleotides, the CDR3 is TGTGCCAGCAGCGTAGCAGCGGAGACCTACGAGCAGTACTTC.

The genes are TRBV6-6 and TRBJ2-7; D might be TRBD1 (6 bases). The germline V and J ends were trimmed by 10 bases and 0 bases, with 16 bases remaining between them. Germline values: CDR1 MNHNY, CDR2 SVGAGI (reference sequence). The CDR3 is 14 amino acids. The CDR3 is CATVRDRSSYEQYF. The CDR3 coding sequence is TGTGCCACCGTTCGCGACAGGAGCTCCTACGAGCAGTACTTC.

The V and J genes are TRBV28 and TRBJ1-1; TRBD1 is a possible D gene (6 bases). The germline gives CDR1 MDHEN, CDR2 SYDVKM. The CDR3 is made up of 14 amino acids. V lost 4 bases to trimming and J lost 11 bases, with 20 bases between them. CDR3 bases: TGTGCCAGCAGTTCTTTTGTCAGGGGCGTAGGTGCTTTCTTT. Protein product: CASSSFVRGVGAFF.

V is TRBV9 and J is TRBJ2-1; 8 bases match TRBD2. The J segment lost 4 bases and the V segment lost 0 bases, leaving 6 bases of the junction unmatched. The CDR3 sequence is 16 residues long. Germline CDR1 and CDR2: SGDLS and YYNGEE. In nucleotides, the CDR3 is TGTGCCAGCAGCGTAGGGTCACTAGCGGTGTACAATGAGCAGTTCTTC. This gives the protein CASSVGSLAVYNEQFF.

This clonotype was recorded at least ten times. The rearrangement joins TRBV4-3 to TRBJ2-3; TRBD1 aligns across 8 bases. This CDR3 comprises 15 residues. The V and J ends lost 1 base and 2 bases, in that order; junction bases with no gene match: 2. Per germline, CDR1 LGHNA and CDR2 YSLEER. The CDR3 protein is CASSQGTGHTDTQYF. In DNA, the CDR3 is TGCGCCAGCAGCCAAGGGACAGGGCACACAGATACGCAGTATTTT.

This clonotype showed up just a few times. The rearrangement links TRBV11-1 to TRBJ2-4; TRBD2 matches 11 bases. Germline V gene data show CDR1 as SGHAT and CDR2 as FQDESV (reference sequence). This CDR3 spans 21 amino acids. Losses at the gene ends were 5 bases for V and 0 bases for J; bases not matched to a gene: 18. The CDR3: CASSLLPGLAESPLAKNIQYF. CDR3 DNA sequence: TGTGCCAGCAGCCTACTCCCGGGACTAGCGGAAAGCCCTCTAGCCAAAAACATTCAGTACTTC.

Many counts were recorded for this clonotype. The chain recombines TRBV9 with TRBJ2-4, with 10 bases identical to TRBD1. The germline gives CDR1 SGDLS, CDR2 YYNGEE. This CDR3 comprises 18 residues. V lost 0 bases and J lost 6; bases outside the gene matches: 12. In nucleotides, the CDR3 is TGTGCCAGCAGCGTAGAGGGGACAGGGGCCGCCGGCGGAAACATTCAGTACTTC. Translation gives CASSVEGTGAAGGNIQYF.

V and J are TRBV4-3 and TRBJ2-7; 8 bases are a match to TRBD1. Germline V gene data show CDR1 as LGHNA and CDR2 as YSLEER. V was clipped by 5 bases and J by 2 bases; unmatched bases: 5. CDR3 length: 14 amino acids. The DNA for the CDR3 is TGCGCCAGCAGCTCCCGGACAGGGCCCTACGAGCAGTACTTC. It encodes CASSSRTGPYEQYF.

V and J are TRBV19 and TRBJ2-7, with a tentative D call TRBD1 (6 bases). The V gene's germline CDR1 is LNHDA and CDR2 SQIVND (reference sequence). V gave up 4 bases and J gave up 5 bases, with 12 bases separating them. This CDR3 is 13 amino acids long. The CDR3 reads CASSTTQGNEQYF. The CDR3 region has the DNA TGTGCCAGTAGTACCACACAGGGTAACGAGCAGTACTTC. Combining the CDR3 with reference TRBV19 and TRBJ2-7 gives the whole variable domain DGGITQSPKYLFRKEGQNVTLSCEQNLNHDAMYWYRQDPGQGLRLIYYSQIVNDFQKGDIAEGYSVSREKKESFPLTVTSAQKNPTAFYLCASSTTQGNEQYFGPGTRLTVT.

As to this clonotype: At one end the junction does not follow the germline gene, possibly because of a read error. CDR3 bases: TGTGCCAGCAGCGTAGCGGGACGGGGTCTAATCTTC. Translated, it gives CASSVAGRGLIF. V gene TRBV9 combines with J gene TRBJ2-1; TRBD1 or TRBD2 may be the D gene (5 bases each). The CDR3 is 12 amino acids. Germline CDR1 and CDR2: SGDLS and YYNGEE.

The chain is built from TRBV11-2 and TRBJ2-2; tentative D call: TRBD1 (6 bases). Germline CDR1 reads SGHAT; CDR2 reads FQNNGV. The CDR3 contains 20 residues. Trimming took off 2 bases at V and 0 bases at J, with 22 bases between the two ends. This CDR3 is CASSLTIYLAGTTNTGELFF. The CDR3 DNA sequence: TGTGCCAGCAGCTTAACCATATACCTTGCCGGGACAACGAACACCGGGGAGCTGTTTTTT.

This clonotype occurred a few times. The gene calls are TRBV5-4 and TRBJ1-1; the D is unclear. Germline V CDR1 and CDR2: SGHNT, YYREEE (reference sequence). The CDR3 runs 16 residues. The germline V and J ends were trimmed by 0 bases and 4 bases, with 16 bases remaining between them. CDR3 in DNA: TGTGCCAGCAGCTTGGCCCCAACACCGATGGGCACTGAAGCTTTCTTT. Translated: CASSLAPTPMGTEAFF.

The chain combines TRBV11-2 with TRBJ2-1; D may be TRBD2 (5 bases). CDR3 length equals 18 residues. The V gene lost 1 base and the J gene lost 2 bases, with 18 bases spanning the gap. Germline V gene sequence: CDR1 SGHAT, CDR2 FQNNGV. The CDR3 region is CASSLGPGSGIAYNEQFF. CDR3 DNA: TGTGCCAGCAGCTTAGGACCGGGGAGTGGGATCGCCTACAATGAGCAGTTCTTC.

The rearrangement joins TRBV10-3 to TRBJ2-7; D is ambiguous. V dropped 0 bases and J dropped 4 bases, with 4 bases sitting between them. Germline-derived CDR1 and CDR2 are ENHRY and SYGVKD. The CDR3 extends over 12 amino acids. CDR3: CAISESGYEQYF. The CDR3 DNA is TGTGCCATCAGTGAGTCAGGTTACGAGCAGTACTTC.

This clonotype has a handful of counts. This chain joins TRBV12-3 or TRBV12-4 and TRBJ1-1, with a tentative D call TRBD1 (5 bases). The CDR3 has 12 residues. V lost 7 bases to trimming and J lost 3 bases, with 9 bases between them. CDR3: CASTSGYTEAFF. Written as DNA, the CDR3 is TGTGCCAGCACGTCAGGGTACACTGAAGCTTTCTTT.

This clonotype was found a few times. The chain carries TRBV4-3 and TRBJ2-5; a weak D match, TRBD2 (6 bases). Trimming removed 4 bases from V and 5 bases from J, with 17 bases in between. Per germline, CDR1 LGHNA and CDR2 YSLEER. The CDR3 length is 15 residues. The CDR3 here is CASSPRAGWDETQYF. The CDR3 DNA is TGCGCCAGCAGCCCTAGGGCGGGATGGGATGAGACCCAGTACTTC.

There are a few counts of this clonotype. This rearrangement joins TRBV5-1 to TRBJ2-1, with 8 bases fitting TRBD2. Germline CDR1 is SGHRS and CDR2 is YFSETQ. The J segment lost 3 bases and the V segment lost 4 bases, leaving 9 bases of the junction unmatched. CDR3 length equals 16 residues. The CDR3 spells CASSPDLAGIYNEQFF. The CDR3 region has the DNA TGCGCCAGCAGCCCGGATCTAGCGGGCATCTACAATGAGCAGTTCTTC.

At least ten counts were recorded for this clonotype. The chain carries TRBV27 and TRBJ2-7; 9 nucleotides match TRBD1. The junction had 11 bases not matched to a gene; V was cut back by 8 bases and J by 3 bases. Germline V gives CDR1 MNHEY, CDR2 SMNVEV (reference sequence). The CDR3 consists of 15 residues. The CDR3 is CASAGGQGVVYEQYF. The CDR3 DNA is TGTGCCAGCGCCGGGGGACAGGGAGTTGTCTACGAGCAGTACTTC.

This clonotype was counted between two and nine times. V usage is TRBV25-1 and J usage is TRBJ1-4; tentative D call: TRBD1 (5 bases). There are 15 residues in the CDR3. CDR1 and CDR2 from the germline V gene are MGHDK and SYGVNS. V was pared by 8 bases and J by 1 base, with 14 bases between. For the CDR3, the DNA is TGTGCCAGCTCTACAGGAAGGGAAACTAATGAAAAACTGTTTTTT. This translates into CASSTGRETNEKLFF. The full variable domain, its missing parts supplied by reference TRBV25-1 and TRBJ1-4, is EADIYQTPRYLVIGTGKKITLECSQTMGHDKMYWYQQDPGMELHLIHYSYGVNSTEKGDLSSESTVSRIRTEHFPLTLESARPSHTSQYLCASSTGRETNEKLFFGSGTQLSVL.

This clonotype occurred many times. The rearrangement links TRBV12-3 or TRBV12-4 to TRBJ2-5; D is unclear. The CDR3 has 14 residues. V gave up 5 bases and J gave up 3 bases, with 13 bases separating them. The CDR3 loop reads CASSTVYGEETQYF. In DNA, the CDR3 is TGTGCCAGCAGTACCGTTTATGGAGAAGAGACCCAGTACTTC.

Written as DNA, the CDR3 is TGTGCCAGCAGCCCTCAAAGCCACACCGGGGAGCTGTTTTTT. This sequence encodes CASSPQSHTGELFF. The chain combines TRBV28 with TRBJ2-2; D gene unclear. In germline, CDR1 is MDHEN, CDR2 SYDVKM. V lost 6 bases and J 3 bases, leaving 11 bases between the germline ends. This CDR3 is 14 amino acids long.

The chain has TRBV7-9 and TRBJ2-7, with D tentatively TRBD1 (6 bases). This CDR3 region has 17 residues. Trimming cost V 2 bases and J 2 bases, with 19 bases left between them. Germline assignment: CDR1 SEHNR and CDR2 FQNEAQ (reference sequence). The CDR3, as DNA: TGTGCCAGCAGCTTACCCCTAGGGGGAAACCATACCTACGAGCAGTACTTC. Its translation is CASSLPLGGNHTYEQYF.

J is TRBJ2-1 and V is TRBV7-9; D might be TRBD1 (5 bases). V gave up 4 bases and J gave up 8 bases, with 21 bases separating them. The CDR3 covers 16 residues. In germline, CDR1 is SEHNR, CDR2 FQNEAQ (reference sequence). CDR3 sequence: CASSSPTTQGVDEQFF. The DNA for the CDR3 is TGTGCCAGCAGCTCACCGACGACCCAAGGGGTCGATGAGCAGTTCTTC.

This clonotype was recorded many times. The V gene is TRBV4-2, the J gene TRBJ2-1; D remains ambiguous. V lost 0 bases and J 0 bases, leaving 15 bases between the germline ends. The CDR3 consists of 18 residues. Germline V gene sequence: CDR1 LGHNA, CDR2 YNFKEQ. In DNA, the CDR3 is TGTGCCAGCAGCCAAGAGAACTGGGCCCTAAGCTCCTACAATGAGCAGTTCTTC. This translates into CASSQENWALSSYNEQFF.

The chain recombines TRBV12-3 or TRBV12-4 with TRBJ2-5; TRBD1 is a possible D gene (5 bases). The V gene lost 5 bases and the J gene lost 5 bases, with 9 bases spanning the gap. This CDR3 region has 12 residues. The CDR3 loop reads CASSQAGETQYF. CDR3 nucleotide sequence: TGTGCCAGCAGTCAAGCAGGGGAGACCCAGTACTTC.

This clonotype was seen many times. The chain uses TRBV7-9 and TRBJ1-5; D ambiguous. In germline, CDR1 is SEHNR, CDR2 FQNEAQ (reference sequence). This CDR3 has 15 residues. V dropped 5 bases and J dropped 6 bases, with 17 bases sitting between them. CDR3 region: CASSPGGGLGQPQHF. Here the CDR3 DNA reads TGTGCCAGCAGCCCGGGAGGAGGGTTGGGTCAGCCCCAGCATTTT.

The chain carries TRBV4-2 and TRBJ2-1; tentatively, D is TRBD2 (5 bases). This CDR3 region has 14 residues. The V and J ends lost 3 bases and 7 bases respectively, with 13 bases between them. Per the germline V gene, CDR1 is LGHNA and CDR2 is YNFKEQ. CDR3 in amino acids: CASSHRGMENEQFF. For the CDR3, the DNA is TGTGCCAGCAGCCATAGAGGGATGGAAAATGAGCAGTTCTTC.

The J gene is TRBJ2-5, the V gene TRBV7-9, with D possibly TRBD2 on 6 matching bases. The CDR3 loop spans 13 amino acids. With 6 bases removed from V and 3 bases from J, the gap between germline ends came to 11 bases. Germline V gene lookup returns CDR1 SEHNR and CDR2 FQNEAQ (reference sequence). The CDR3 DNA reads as TGTGCCAGCAGATACGCTAGCGAAGAGACCCAGTACTTC. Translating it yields CASRYASEETQYF.